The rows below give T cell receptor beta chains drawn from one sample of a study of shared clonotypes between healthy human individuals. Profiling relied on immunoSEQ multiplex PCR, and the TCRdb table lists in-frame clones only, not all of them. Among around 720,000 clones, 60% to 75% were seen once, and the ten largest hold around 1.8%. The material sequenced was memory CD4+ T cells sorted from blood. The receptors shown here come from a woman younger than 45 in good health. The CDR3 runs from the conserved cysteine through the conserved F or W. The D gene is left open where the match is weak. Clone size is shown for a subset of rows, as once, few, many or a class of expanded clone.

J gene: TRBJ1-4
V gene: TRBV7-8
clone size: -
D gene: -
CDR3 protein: CASSLERLAPNEKLFF
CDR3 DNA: TGTGCCAGCAGCTTAGAGAGACTGGCCCCTAATGAAAAACTGTTTTTT

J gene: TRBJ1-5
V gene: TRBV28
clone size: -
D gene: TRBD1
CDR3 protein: CASMTGGIQPQHF
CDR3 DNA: TGTGCCAGCATGACAGGGGGGATTCAGCCCCAGCATTTT

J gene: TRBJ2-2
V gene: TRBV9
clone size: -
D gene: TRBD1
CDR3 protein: CASSRDRRYTGELFF
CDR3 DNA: TGTGCCAGCAGCAGGGACAGGAGGTACACCGGGGAGCTGTTTTTT

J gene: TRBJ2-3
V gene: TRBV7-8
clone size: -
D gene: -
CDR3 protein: CASSFWEDTQYF
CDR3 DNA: TGTGCCAGCAGCTTCTGGGAAGATACGCAGTATTTT

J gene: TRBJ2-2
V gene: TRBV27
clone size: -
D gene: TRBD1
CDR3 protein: CASSPLGQGANTGELFF
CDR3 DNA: TGTGCCAGCAGTCCCCTGGGACAGGGGGCCAACACCGGGGAGCTGTTTTTT

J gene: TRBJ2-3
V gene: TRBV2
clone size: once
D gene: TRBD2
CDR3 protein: CASRGLAGVNTQYF
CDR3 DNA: TGTGCCAGCAGGGGACTAGCGGGAGTAAATACGCAGTATTTT

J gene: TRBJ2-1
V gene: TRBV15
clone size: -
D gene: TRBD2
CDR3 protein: CATSRDLAGGDNEQFF
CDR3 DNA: TGTGCCACCAGCAGAGATCTAGCGGGAGGAGACAATGAGCAGTTCTTC

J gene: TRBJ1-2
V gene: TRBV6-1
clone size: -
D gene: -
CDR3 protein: CASRMDRSINYGYTF
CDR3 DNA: TGTGCCAGCAGGATGGACAGATCAATTAACTATGGCTACACCTTC

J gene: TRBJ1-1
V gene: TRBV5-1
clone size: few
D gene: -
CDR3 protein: CASSPDSLNTEAFF
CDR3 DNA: TGCGCCAGCAGCCCCGACTCGTTGAACACTGAAGCTTTCTTT

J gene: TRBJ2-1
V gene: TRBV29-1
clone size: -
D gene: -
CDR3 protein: CSVALVGEEQFF
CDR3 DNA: TGCAGCGTTGCTCTTGTGGGAGAAGAGCAGTTCTTC

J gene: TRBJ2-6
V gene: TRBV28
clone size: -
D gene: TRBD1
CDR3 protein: CASREVVGQGASGANVLTF
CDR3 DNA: TGTGCCAGCAGGGAAGTCGTGGGACAGGGGGCCTCTGGGGCCAACGTCCTGACTTTC

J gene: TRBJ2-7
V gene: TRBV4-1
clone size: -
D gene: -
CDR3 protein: CASSQWGPYEQYF
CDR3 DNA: TGCGCCAGCAGCCAATGGGGCCCTTACGAGCAGTACTTC

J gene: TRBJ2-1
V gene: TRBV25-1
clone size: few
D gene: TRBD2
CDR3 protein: CASSEFSGTYNEQFF
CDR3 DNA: TGTGCCAGCAGTGAATTTAGCGGGACGTACAATGAGCAGTTCTTC

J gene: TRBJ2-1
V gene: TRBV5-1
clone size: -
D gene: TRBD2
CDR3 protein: CASRRLAGALDEQFF
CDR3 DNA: TGCGCCAGCAGAAGATTAGCGGGGGCTTTGGATGAGCAGTTCTTC